The present entry profiles one TCR beta chain with its context. This record comes from a study of T cell changes during pregnancy in multiple sclerosis. TCRdb's table, derived via immunoSEQ multiplex PCR, lists solely in-frame clones and lacks some. In the table there are fewer than 35,000 clones, nearly 90% of which are singletons. Germline CDR1 LNHDA, CDR2 SQIVND (reference sequence). V dropped 5 bases and J dropped 1; count of bases not matched to a gene: 8. The CDR3 contains 15 residues. The specimen comprised CD4+ T cells from peripheral blood mononuclear cells, sampled in the third trimester of pregnancy. The chain joins TRBV19 to TRBJ2-7, with 7 bases identical to TRBD2. This TCR came from a female donor in good health, enrolled as a control in a pregnancy study. CDR3 sequence: CASSRGRGRSYEQYF. In nucleotides, the CDR3 is TGTGCCAGTAGTCGGGGGAGGGGCAGGTCCTACGAGCAGTACTTC.